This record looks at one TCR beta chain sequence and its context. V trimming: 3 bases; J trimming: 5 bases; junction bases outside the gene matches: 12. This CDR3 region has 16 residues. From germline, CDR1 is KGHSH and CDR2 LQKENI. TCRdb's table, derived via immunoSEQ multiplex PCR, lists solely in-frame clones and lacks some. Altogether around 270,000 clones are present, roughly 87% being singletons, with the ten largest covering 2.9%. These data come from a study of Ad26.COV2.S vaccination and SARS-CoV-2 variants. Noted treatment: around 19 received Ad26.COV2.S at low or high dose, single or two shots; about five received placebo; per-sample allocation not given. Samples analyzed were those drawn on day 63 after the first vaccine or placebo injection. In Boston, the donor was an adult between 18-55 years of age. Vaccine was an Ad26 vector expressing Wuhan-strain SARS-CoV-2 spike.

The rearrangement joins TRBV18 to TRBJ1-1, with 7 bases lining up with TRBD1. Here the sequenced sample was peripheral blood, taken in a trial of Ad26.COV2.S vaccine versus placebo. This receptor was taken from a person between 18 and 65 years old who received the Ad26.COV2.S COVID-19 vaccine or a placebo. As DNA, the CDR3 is TGTGCCAGCTCACCCCGAACCCGACAGGGCGGAACTGAAGCTTTCTTT. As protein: CASSPRTRQGGTEAFF. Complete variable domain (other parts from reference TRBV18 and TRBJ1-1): NAGVMQNPRHLVRRRGQEARLRCSPMKGHSHVYWYRQLPEEGLKFMVYLQKENIIDESGMPKERFSAEFPKEGPSILRIQQVVRGDSAAYFCASSPRTRQGGTEAFFGQGTRLTVV.